Below, one TCR beta chain is given with its context. This clone's antigen is unknown. The sample holds no much larger clone one base away, and base qualities are not on file. The germline V gene encodes CDR1 SGHRS and CDR2 YFSETQ. V trim: 3 bases; J trim: 0 bases; unmatched bases: 8. Inclusive of the bounding cysteine and phenylalanine, the CDR3 is 17 residues long. Kept here is only the CDR3 DNA, which spans 51 bases and is read in frame from base 1. In the paper's terms, the time point label means: around 28 days on oral tofacitinib. Taken with the paper, the label for treatment or condition translates to: oral pan-JAK inhibitor, 5-10 mg twice daily. Peripheral blood and lesional scalp punch biopsies were obtained from patients with alopecia areata. PBMCs were isolated by density centrifugation and stained for CD3, CD4 and CD8, after which CD4+ and CD8+ T cells were sorted on a FACSAria. Preparation of the library involved the immunoSEQ multiplex PCR assay. RNA was extracted from all samples and reverse transcribed into cDNA, which served as template for TCR sequencing. SuperScript III was used to make first-strand cDNA, primed with a 2:1 mix of oligo-dT and random hexamers. Amplification bias was assessed with a synthetic immune receptor repertoire, and residual bias was removed computationally. As for the original processing: Raw reads were preprocessed for error removal, and CDR3 was defined according to IMGT conventions as running from the conserved cysteine to phenylalanine. Clonality was computed as 1 minus the Shannon entropy, with the entropy normalized by log2 of the number of productive unique TCRs. CD4 or CD8 identity of scalp clones was inferred by cross-referencing scalp TCRbeta sequences with sorted blood CD4 and CD8 repertoires. TCRdb retrieved this table from immuneACCESS and kept in-frame rearrangements only. Not all clones are present; in checked studies, unresolved V genes account for under half, and no reason is known for the remainder. Clonal size and the V and J genes are those of that table, whereas D and trimming came from the DNA. This sample comprises 150,000 or so clones, about 88% of them detected only once. The ten most abundant clones make up around 13% of the sample.

This entry belongs to a study of CD8+ T cells in alopecia areata (dated by TCRdb to 2016 to 2019). General notes on the study: The treated patients took part in an open-label pilot trial in which moderate-to-severe alopecia areata was treated with oral tofacitinib at 5 to 10 mg twice daily. RNA was extracted with the PAXgene miRNA kit for fixed scalp, the miRNeasy kit for PBMCs, and the RNeasy kit for mouse skin. Patients on tofacitinib were biopsied at baseline and after 4 and 24 weeks of treatment, and several of the patients also had a later scalp biopsy. TCRbeta CDR3 regions were amplified by immunoSEQ multiplex PCR with 35 Vbeta forward and 13 Jbeta reverse primers. Human TCRbeta sequencing covered scalp tissue and sorted CD4+ and CD8+ peripheral blood T cells from patchy and totalis/universalis alopecia areata patients and healthy controls. To study T cell clonal expansion in alopecia areata, the researchers applied high-throughput TCRbeta sequencing to both the C3H/HeJ mouse model and human patients. Scalp clonality was compared among normal scalp (n=4), patchy alopecia areata scalp (n=8), and alopecia totalis/universalis scalp (n=8). Patients received tofacitinib for 6 to 18 months and were then followed off drug for 6 months to check for delayed response and recurrence. Disease severity in treated patients was measured with the SALT score, which quantifies the percentage of affected scalp surface area.

The paper's findings and limits, for the study overall: Compared with normal scalp, lesional scalp had higher clonality and more expanded CD8+ clones, particularly in alopecia totalis/universalis, a pattern that suggests antigenic drive. The treated cohort was small, with a single nonresponder, so links between baseline CD8+ expansion and response need larger studies. Shared TCR sequences between patients were less evident than in mice, which may be partly attributable to HLA diversity in the patient population. Resident alphabeta T cells in normal human skin are also sequenced, complicating scalp TCR repertoire analysis, unlike mouse skin dominated by gammadelta T cells. Scalp clonality and the number of expanded CD8+ clones among the top 100 scalp clones were significantly decreased by tofacitinib. Many expanded lesional clones were found to persist in scalp and blood during tofacitinib treatment, and relapse after treatment cessation may be partly explained by this persistence.

The chain employs TRBV5-1 and TRBJ1-1; 10 bases in between match TRBD1. The specimen comprised CD8+ T cells sorted from blood, sampled at week 4, from a patient treated with tofacitinib. The source is a human donor with alopecia areata. The DNA sequence is given as TGCGCCAGCAGCTCCTCGACAGGGGGCTACTTGAACACTGAAGCTTTCTTT. This translates into CASSSSTGGYLNTEAFF.